This passage covers 8 T cell receptor beta chains from one sample sequenced in a study of T-cell reconstitution after alpha-beta-depleted transplantation in children (dated by TCRdb to between 2015 and 2016). Libraries were constructed by PCR. Sequenced on an Illumina HiSeq 2500. TCR libraries were prepared with molecular barcoding, using unique molecular identifiers to normalize TCRbeta repertoire quantification. TCRdb trimmed public reads at Q25 via fastp, called clones via MiXCR and kept in-frame beta chains. CDR3 protein duplicates are merged, each entry listing the most common genes and DNA. Within this sample are about 200,000 distinct CDR3 sequences, with roughly 6.3% of them counted one time only. Together, the top ten hold 4.5% of the sample. This specimen's treatment or condition label, interpreted: allogeneic hematopoietic cell transplantation with graft depleted of TCRalphabeta T cells and CD19 B cells.

Sequencing was performed on PBMCs, taken before TCRalphabeta/CD19-depleted stem cell transplant. Source of these receptors: a girl under three years old with combined immunodeficiency, due to receive a stem cell transplant.

This clonotype showed up many times. J is TRBJ2-1 and V is TRBV6-1; no clear D gene. Trimming shortened V by 7 bases and J by 6 bases, and 10 bases separated the two germline ends. Germline assignment: CDR1 MNHNS and CDR2 SASEGT. The CDR3 has 12 residues. The CDR3 reads CASTVWVNEQFF. Here the CDR3 DNA reads TGTGCCAGCACAGTTTGGGTCAATGAGCAGTTCTTC.

This clonotype was seen more than once but under ten times. V gene TRBV5-5 combines with J gene TRBJ1-4; D gene uncertain. V was shortened by 0 bases and J by 5 bases, with 8 bases between the two germline ends. The CDR3 consists of 14 residues. CDR1 and CDR2 from the germline V gene are SGHKS and YYEKEE (reference sequence). This CDR3 is CASSLGQENEKLFF. CDR3 in DNA: TGTGCCAGCAGCTTGGGCCAGGAGAATGAAAAACTGTTTTTT.

This clonotype came up many times. The gene calls are TRBV4-2 and TRBJ2-5; tentative D call: TRBD1 (6 bases). Germline assignment: CDR1 LGHNA and CDR2 YNFKEQ. This CDR3 is 15 amino acids long. V dropped 4 bases and J dropped 4 bases, with 16 bases sitting between them. The CDR3, as DNA: TGTGCCAGCAGCCTGAGCCTTGGACAGATAGAGACCCAGTACTTC. Translating it yields CASSLSLGQIETQYF.

This clonotype has ten or more counts. The chain joins TRBV5-1 to TRBJ2-3; D is unresolved. Germline V gene lookup returns CDR1 SGHRS and CDR2 YFSETQ. Deletions cut 4 bases from V and 6 bases from J, with 21 bases between. The length of the CDR3 is 16 residues. The CDR3 sequence is CASSPPGPPNEDTQYF. The DNA of the CDR3 is TGCGCCAGCAGCCCTCCTGGACCGCCCAATGAGGATACGCAGTATTTT.

This clonotype was observed many times. The chain has TRBV29-1 and TRBJ2-6, with D possibly being TRBD1 or TRBD2 (5 bases each). Per the germline V gene, CDR1 is SQVTM and CDR2 is ANQGSEA. This CDR3 is 19 amino acids long. V gave up 3 bases and J gave up 0 bases, with 21 bases separating them. CDR3 region: CSVEVITERDHSGANVLTF. CDR3 DNA: TGCAGCGTTGAGGTTATTACAGAGAGGGACCACTCTGGGGCCAACGTCCTGACTTTC. Filled out from reference TRBV29-1 and TRBJ2-6, the complete variable domain reads SAVISQKPSRDICQRGTSLTIQCQVDSQVTMMFWYRQQPGQSLTLIATANQGSEATYESGFVIDKFPISRPNLTFSTLTVSNMSPEDSSIYLCSVEVITERDHSGANVLTFGAGSRLTVL.

This clonotype was observed a few times. The chain is built from TRBV6-6 and TRBJ2-4; 8 bases align to TRBD1. This CDR3 contains 13 residues. V shed 11 bases and J 8 bases; nucleotides not matched to a gene: 11. Germline-derived CDR1 and CDR2 are MNHNY and SVGAGI (reference sequence). CDR3 amino acids: CASGTGLLDIQYF. CDR3 nucleotide sequence: TGTGCCTCCGGGACAGGTCTTTTGGACATTCAGTACTTC.

The rearrangement joins TRBV2 to TRBJ2-2; 8 nucleotides agree with TRBD1. Per the germline V gene, CDR1 is SNHLY and CDR2 is FYNNEI. This CDR3 region has 16 residues. The J segment lost 4 bases and the V segment lost 3 bases, leaving 7 bases of the junction unmatched. CDR3 bases: TGTGCCAGCAGTGATACCTCAGGGGGCGTCACCGGGGAGCTGTTTTTT. Protein: CASSDTSGGVTGELFF.

V gene TRBV20-1 combines with J gene TRBJ2-5; 9 bases agree with TRBD2. V shed 5 bases and J 2 bases; nucleotides not matched to a gene: 12. This CDR3 has 16 residues. The germline V gene has CDR1 DFQATT and CDR2 SNEGSKA (reference sequence). The CDR3: CSAHRSFAGGQETQYF. The CDR3 DNA reads TGCAGTGCTCACCGCTCTTTTGCGGGGGGGCAAGAGACCCAGTACTTC.